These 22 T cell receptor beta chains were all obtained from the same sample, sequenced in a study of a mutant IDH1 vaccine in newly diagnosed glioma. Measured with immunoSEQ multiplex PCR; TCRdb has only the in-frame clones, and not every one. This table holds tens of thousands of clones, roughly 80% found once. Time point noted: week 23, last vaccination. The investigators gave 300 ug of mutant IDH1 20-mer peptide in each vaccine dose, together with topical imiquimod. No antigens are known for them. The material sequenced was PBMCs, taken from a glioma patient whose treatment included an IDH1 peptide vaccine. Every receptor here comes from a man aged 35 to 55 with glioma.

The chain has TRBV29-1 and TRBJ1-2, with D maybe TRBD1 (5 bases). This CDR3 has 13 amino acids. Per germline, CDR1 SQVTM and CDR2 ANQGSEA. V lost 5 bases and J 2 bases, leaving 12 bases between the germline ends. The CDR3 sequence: CSVLEGKNYGYTF. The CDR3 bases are TGCAGCGTTTTAGAGGGGAAGAACTATGGCTACACCTTC.

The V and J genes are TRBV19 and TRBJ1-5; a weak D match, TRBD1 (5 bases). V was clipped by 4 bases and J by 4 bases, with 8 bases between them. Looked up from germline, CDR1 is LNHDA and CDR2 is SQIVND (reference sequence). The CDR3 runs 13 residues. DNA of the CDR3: TGTGCCAGTAGTAGGGGCGAGAATCAGCCCCAGCATTTT. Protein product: CASSRGENQPQHF. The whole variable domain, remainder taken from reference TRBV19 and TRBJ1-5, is DGGITQSPKYLFRKEGQNVTLSCEQNLNHDAMYWYRQDPGQGLRLIYYSQIVNDFQKGDIAEGYSVSREKKESFPLTVTSAQKNPTAFYLCASSRGENQPQHFGDGTRLSIL.

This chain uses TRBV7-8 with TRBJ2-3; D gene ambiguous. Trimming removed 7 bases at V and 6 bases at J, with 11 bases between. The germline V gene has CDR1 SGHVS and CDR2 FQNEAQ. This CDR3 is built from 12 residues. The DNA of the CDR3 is TGTGCCAGCACCTTCAACATCGATACGCAGTATTTT. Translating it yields CASTFNIDTQYF.

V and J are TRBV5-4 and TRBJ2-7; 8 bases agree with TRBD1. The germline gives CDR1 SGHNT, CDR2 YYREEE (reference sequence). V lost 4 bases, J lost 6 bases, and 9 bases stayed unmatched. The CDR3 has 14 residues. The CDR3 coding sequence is TGTGCCAGCAGCGGGCGGACAGGGCAGGTCGAGCAGTACTTC. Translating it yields CASSGRTGQVEQYF. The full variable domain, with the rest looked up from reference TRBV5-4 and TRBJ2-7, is ETGVTQSPTHLIKTRGQQVTLRCSSQSGHNTVSWYQQALGQGPQFIFQYYREEENGRGNFPPRFSGLQFPNYSSELNVNALELDDSALYLCASSGRTGQVEQYFGPGTRLTVT.

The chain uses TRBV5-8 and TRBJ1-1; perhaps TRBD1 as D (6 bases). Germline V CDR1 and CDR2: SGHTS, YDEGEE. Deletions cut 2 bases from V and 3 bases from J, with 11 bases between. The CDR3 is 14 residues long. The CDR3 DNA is TGTGCCAGCAGCTTAATACAGGGCTACACTGAAGCTTTCTTT. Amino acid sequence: CASSLIQGYTEAFF.

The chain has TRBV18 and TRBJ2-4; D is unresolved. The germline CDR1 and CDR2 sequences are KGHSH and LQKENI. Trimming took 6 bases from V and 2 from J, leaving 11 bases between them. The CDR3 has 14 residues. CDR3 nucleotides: TGTGCCAGCTCCCAGGTGCAGCCCAAAAACATTCAGTACTTC. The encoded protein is CASSQVQPKNIQYF.

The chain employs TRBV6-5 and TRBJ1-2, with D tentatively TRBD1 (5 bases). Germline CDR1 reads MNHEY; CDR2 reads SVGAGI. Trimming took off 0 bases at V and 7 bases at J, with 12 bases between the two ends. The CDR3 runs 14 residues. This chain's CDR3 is CASSYSREGTGYTF. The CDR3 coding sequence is TGTGCCAGCAGTTACTCCAGAGAAGGGACTGGCTACACCTTC.

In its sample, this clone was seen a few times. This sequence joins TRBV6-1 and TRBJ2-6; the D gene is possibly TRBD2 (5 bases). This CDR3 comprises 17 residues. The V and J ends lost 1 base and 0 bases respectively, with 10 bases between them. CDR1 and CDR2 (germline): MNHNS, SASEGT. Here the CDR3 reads CASSEGFGSSGANVLTF. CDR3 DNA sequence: TGTGCCAGCAGTGAAGGGTTTGGGAGCTCTGGGGCCAACGTCCTGACTTTC.

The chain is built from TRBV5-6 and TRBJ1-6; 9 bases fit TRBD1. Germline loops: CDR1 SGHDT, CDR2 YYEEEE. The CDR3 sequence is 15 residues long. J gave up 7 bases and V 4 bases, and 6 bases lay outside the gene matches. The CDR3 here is CASSAWDRVNSPLHF. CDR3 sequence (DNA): TGTGCCAGCAGCGCCTGGGACAGGGTCAATTCACCCCTCCACTTT.

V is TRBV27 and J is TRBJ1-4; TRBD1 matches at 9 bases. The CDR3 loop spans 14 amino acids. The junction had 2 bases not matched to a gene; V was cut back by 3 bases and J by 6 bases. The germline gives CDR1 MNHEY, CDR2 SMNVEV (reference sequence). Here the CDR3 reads CASSFWTGDEKLFF. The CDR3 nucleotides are TGTGCCAGCAGTTTCTGGACAGGGGATGAAAAACTGTTTTTT.

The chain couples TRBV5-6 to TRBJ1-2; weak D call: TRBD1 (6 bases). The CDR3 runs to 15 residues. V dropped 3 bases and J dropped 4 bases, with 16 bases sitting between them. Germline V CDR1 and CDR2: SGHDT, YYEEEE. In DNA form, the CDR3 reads TGTGCCAGCAGCTCGCCCCTACAGGGTTCCTATGGCTACACCTTC. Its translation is CASSSPLQGSYGYTF.

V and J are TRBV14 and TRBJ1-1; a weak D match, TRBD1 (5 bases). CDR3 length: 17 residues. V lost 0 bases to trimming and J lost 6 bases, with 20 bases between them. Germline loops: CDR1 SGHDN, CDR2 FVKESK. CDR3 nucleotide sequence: TGTGCCAGCAGCCAAGAATTTGGGCGGAGGACACAGTCTGAAGCTTTCTTT. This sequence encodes CASSQEFGRRTQSEAFF.

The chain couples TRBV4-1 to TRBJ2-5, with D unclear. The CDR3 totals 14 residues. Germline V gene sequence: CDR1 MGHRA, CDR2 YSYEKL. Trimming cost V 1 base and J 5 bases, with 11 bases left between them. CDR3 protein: CASSQADQEETQYF. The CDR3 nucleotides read TGCGCCAGCAGCCAAGCGGACCAGGAGGAGACCCAGTACTTC.

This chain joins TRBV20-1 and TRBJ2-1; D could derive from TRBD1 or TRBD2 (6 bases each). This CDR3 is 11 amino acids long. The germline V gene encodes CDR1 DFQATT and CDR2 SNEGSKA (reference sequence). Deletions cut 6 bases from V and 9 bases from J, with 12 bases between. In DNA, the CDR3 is TGCAGTGCCCAATGGGGGGCTGAGCAGTTCTTC. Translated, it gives CSAQWGAEQFF.

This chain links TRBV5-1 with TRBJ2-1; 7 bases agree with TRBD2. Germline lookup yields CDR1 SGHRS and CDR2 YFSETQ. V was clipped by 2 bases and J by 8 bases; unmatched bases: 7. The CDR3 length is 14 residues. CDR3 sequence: CASSLAGRSYEQFF. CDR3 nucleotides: TGCGCCAGCAGCTTAGCGGGGCGTTCCTATGAGCAGTTCTTC.

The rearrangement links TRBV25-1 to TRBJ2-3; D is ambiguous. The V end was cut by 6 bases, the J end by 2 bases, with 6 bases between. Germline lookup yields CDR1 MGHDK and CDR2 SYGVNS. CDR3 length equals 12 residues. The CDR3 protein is CASSFTTDTQYF. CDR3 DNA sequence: TGTGCCAGCAGCTTTACCACAGATACGCAGTATTTT.

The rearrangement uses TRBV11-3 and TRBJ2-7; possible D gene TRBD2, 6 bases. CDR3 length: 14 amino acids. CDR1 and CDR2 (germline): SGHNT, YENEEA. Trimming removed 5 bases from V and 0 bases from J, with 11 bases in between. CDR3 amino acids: CASSIGGDSYEQYF. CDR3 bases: TGTGCCAGCAGCATCGGGGGAGACTCCTACGAGCAGTACTTC.

CDR3 sequence reads: CASRARDQNTDTQYF. In DNA, the CDR3 is TGTGCCAGCAGGGCCCGGGACCAGAACACAGATACGCAGTATTTT. The chain uses TRBV2 and TRBJ2-3; the D call may be TRBD1 or TRBD2 (5 bases each). Germline V gene sequence: CDR1 SNHLY, CDR2 FYNNEI. V was pared by 6 bases and J by 2 bases, with 15 bases between. This CDR3 has 15 residues.

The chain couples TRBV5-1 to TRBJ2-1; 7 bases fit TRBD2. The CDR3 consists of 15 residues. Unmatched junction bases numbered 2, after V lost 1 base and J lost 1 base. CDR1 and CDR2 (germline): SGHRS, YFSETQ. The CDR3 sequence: CASSLTSVSYNEQFF. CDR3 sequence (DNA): TGCGCCAGCAGCTTGACTAGCGTTTCCTACAATGAGCAGTTCTTC.

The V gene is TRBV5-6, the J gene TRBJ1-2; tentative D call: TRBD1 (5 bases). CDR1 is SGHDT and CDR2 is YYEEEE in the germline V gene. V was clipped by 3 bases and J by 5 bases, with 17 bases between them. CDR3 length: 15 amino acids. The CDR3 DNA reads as TGTGCCAGCAGCTCCTTTATCACCAGGGCATATGGCTACACCTTC. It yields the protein CASSSFITRAYGYTF.

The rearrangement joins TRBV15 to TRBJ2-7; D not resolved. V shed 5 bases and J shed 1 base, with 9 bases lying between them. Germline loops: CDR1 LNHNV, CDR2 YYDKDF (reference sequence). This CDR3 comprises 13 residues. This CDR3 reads CATSQTPSYEQYF. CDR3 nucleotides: TGTGCCACCAGCCAGACCCCTTCCTACGAGCAGTACTTC. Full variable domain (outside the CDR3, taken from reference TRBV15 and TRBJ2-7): DAMVIQNPRYQVTQFGKPVTLSCSQTLNHNVMYWYQQKSSQAPKLLFHYYDKDFNNEADTPDNFQSRRPNTSFCFLDIRSPGLGDTAMYLCATSQTPSYEQYFGPGTRLTVT.

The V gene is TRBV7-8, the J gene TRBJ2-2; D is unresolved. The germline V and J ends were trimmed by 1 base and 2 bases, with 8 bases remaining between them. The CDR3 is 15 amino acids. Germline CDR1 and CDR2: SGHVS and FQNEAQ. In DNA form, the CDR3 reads TGTGCCAGCAGCTTAGAACAGATTAACACCGGGGAGCTGTTTTTT. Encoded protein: CASSLEQINTGELFF.